This T cell receptor (beta chain) was sequenced for a study of cytomegalovirus exposure and HLA in healthy donors (dated by TCRdb to about 2017). General notes on the study: An earlier analysis of roughly 610 of the donors reported 276 Gb of sequence data and around 100 million unique TCR beta sequences obtained from around 180 million T cells. Approximately 310 gigabases of sequencing data and 70 million to 85 million unique TCR sequences were included in an early release covering under 650 HLA-typed donors. The genetic ancestry cluster associated with self-reported Caucasian donors included about four fifths of the roughly 390 genotyped donors. The aim of the study was to test whether cataloging public T cell receptors could identify signatures of past pathogen exposure. The study profiled the T cell repertoires of hundreds of subjects by immunosequencing and related them to cytomegalovirus serostatus. A separate validation cohort of roughly 130 different subjects was used in addition to the approximately 700-subject first cohort. High-throughput TCR immunosequencing, statistical association of individual TCRs with disease status, and machine learning were combined to predict cytomegalovirus infection status. A later analysis re-analyzed previously published TCR beta repertoires from roughly 690 donors and added high-resolution HLA genotyping to study TCR occurrence patterns. The later analysis used no new phenotypic data to find candidate immune exposures, relying instead on TCR beta sequences and their occurrence across donors. An earlier analysis of 587 of the donors applied high-throughput TCR beta sequencing to assess whether each TCR beta V gene segment acted as functional or pseudogenic. Donor age, sex, ethnicity and CMV serostatus were compiled alongside the repertoire data. A later genetic analysis took genome-wide SNP genotypes for about three fifths of the roughly 700 donors and used that subset as a discovery cohort. All discovery cohort repertoires had been generated using a single sequencing platform. Both class I and class II loci were covered by HLA typing, at four-digit resolution. The number of donors typed differed by locus, with roughly 620-640 for A, B, C, DRB1 and DQB1, 522 for DQA1, 600 to 610 for DPA1, and 450 to 480 for DPB1. Four to six DR-DQ haplotypes were handled as single units for association and clustering, since linkage in the cohort was strong. On average, roughly 250,000 unique TCR beta nucleotide sequences were sequenced per donor among several hundred genotyped donors of the cohort, with about 19% of those sequences being non-productive.

The cohort consisted of approximately 670 healthy bone marrow donors. At the time of sampling, all cohort members were nominally healthy, though unrecorded immune exposures were likely present. The donor tested CMV seronegative, placing the donor among the approximately 400 seronegative members of the cohort. A peripheral blood sample was provided by each donor, and peripheral blood mononuclear cells were used for TCR beta sequencing. Genomic DNA extraction from the blood cell samples was performed with the Qiagen DNeasy Blood Extraction Kit. Study-level results and caveats: In an earlier analysis of more than 500 of the donors, most TCR beta V segments appeared in productive rearrangements about 90% or about 30% of the time, broadly matching IMGT annotations. According to a later analysis, TCR association rates differed among HLA loci, with DRB1 alleles showing the most associated TCRs and HLA-C alleles showing the fewest. In a later genetic analysis, fewer N-insertions in productive TCRs were reported among donors in an Asian-associated ancestry cluster than the 666-donor mean. For the cohort, immune exposure information was limited to CMV serostatus. A few of the identified cytomegalovirus-associated TCR beta chains were confirmed in vitro to be specific for cytomegalovirus antigens. Roughly 17 rarely observed V segments, including chromosome 9 orphons, were excluded from the earlier analysis of just under 600 of the donors because counts were too low. Only TCR beta chains were sequenced in this cohort, and the absence of alpha or paired-chain data limited detectable features. Because some donors lacked HLA typing at each locus, the association tests relied only on the typed subset. The classifier was reported to diagnose cytomegalovirus status with high specificity and sensitivity in both the original cohort and the validation cohort. A further reported finding was that TCR beta sequences accurately predicted the HLA-A and HLA-B alleles for most subjects in the first cohort. Most TCR sequences were seen in very few donors, while some public TCRs were found in many individuals. The presence/absence analyses assumed that sequencing depth was roughly uniform across donors, and that assumption may not be true. The study listed 150 to 200 TCR beta chains as associated with cytomegalovirus. In a later genetic analysis, a missense DCLRE1C variant was associated with V-gene and J-gene trimming of TCR beta chains, and the association was replicated in an independent cohort. It was suggested by the authors that the approach could potentially be generalized to other disease states and immunological phenotypes. In a later analysis, HLA-associated TCR beta chains showed more clonal expansion and lower generation probabilities than non-associated chains that were equally common. According to a later analysis, parvovirus B19, influenza, CMV and Epstein-Barr virus appeared linked to several top co-occurrence clusters. According to a later analysis, most CMV-associated TCR beta chains appeared to be HLA-restricted, and the HLA associations seemed to be driven largely by CMV exposure. Strong co-occurrence of HLA alleles, especially DR and DQ, made assigning TCR associations to individual alleles difficult. Some IMGT-functional V segments, including TRBV6-2 and TRBV6-3, could not be told apart with the 87-base-pair reads, so those segments were excluded. A cluster of highly shared sequence variants was judged likely to represent a technical artifact of the sequencing pipeline. At a false discovery rate of 0.05, a later analysis linked 15,000 to 20,000 TCR beta sequences to specific HLA alleles. Correlated functional status among segregating V segments might be attributable to linkage disequilibrium, but an unknown experimental factor could not be ruled out.

Details on this clone: What this receptor recognizes is not known. No base quality values were provided; no much bigger clone lies one nucleotide off.

Receptor libraries were prepared by the immunoSEQ multiplex PCR assay. For the multiplex PCR, a mixture combining 60 forward primers for TCR Vbeta segments and 13 reverse primers for TCR Jbeta segments was used. The CDR3 region of rearranged TCR beta genes was amplified from genomic DNA by a multiplex PCR assay. The Illumina HiSeq System was used to sequence the amplified TCR beta libraries as 87-base-pair reads. Processing in the source paper ran as follows. In a later analysis, around 80 million unique TCR beta chains were counted across the 500 to 850 repertoires, and roughly 11 million of these chains were shared by at least two donors. A nearest-neighbor algorithm error-corrected the raw reads and collapsed the reads into unique sequences, merging closely related sequences to remove PCR and sequencing errors. V, D and J gene segments were assigned by aligning CDR3 sequences to IMGT reference sequences. Each retained sequence needed at least a six-nucleotide match to both a V gene segment and a J gene segment. Rearrangements were classified as productive when the CDR3 lacked stop codons and remained in frame with V and J, and all other rearrangements were classified as non-productive. CDR3 was defined by IMGT convention, running from the second conserved V-encoded cysteine to the conserved J-encoded phenylalanine. Sequences without an unambiguous match to a single V gene segment were excluded from the earlier analysis of 500 to 700 of the donors. An earlier analysis of 550 to 650 of the donors classified V segments as functional when productive rearrangements were above 56.7% and as segregating when the standard deviation between donors was above 5%. A statistical classification framework was built for diagnosing cytomegalovirus status from the catalog of TCR beta chain sequences. V and J gene assignment, in a later analysis, came from comparing TCR nucleotide sequences with IMGT/GENE-DB human TR gene sequences. Using the TCRdist pipeline, a later analysis assigned CDR3 sequences along with most-parsimonious VDJ recombination scenarios. In a later analysis, each TCR beta chain was defined by its CDR3 amino acid sequence together with its V-gene family, and reads without a unique V-gene family were excluded. To address suspected cross-contamination and a sequencing artifact, a later analysis removed roughly 640 highly shared, low-generation-probability nucleotide sequences. In a later analysis, a clonal expansion index was calculated for each public chain from normalized within-repertoire ranks of inferred template counts. Generation probabilities in a later analysis came from a VDJ recombination model fitted to out-of-frame rearrangements, and those results were checked against IGoR. In a later analysis, hypergeometric tests were used to score TCR-TCR, TCR-HLA and TCR-CMV co-occurrence, with a repertoire-size bias correction applied to TCR pairs. In a later analysis, false discovery rates were estimated by permuting HLA or CMV assignments 20 times. A later analysis grouped co-occurring TCRs with DBSCAN, adding TCRdist sequence similarity when clustering within HLA-allele-positive subsets. Co-occurrence clustering excluded repertoires with fewer than 30,000 or more than 120,000 public chains, plus five with anomalous nucleotide sharing. In its TCRdb copy, this immuneACCESS table keeps in-frame sequences only and misses some clones. Where compared with another copy, unresolved V genes explain less than half of these, and the others have no known cause. That table gives V, J and clone size, and the DNA gave D and trimming. This sample lists 81,000 or so clones; about 77% were detected once. 4% to 4.5% of the sample lies in the top ten.

Its CDR3 holds 14 amino acids, cysteine through phenylalanine. Just the 42-base CDR3 DNA is kept, in frame starting at base 1. The V end gives up 3 bases and the J end 4 bases, leaving 7 bases in the junction not matched to a gene. Via the germline V gene, CDR1 is SGDLS and CDR2 YYNGEE. Sequenced material: PBMCs. The origin of this receptor is a man aged 55 to 69 in good health and CMV-seronegative. Recombination linked TRBV9 to TRBJ2-7; the central 7 bases match TRBD1. The nucleotides are TGTGCCAGCAGCGCCCCAGGACAGGAGTACGAGCAGTACTTC. It translates to CASSAPGQEYEQYF. The variable domain in full, with residues beyond the CDR3 obtained from the reference TRBV9 and TRBJ2-7 genes, is DSGVTQTPKHLITATGQRVTLRCSPRSGDLSVYWYQQSLDQGLQFLIQYYNGEERAKGNILERFSAQQFPDLHSELNLSSLELGDSALYFCASSAPGQEYEQYFGPGTRLTVT.